Listed below are T cell receptor beta chains from one sample, sequenced in a study of long-term antiretroviral therapy in people with HIV. TCRdb's copy holds only in-frame clones and misses some; the assay was immunoSEQ multiplex PCR. The sample carries about 22,000 clones, about 82% recorded once. This sample comprised unsorted PBMCs, obtained roughly 4 years after starting antiretroviral therapy. Every receptor here comes from a man between 18 and 35 years old with HIV. CDR3s include the opening cysteine and the closing phenylalanine or tryptophan. The order of the fields is D gene, clone size, V gene, J gene, CDR3 protein, CDR3 DNA. D genes are given only for firm matches. Clone size appears in some rows only: once, few, many, or a class for an expanded clone.

>-|-|TRBV27|TRBJ2-1
CASSLGGNEQFF
TGTGCCAGCAGTTTGGGCGGCAATGAGCAGTTCTTC
>-|-|TRBV5-1|TRBJ2-5
CASSLMGGETQYF
TGCGCCAGCAGCTTGATGGGGGGTGAGACCCAGTACTTC
>TRBD1|-|TRBV29-1|TRBJ1-4
CSVDRGANEKLFF
TGCAGCGTTGACAGGGGGGCTAATGAAAAACTGTTTTTT
>TRBD1|-|TRBV5-1|TRBJ2-5
CASSLAVTGGFQETQYF
TGCGCCAGCAGCTTGGCCGTGACAGGGGGTTTCCAAGAGACCCAGTACTTC
>-|once|TRBV6-1|TRBJ1-1
CASRTSGQYTEAFF
TGTGCCAGCAGAACTAGCGGGCAGTACACTGAAGCTTTCTTT
>TRBD1|few|TRBV10-2|TRBJ2-1
CASSVRQGLYNEQFF
TGCGCCAGCAGCGTACGACAGGGTCTCTACAATGAGCAGTTCTTC
>-|-|TRBV7-2|TRBJ1-2
CASSLQGPKAGYGYTF
TGTGCCAGCAGCTTACAGGGCCCCAAAGCCGGCTATGGCTACACCTTC
>-|-|TRBV7-8|TRBJ2-3
CASSTPGPSTDTQYF
TGTGCCAGCAGCACTCCGGGACCCAGCACAGATACGCAGTATTTT
>-|-|TRBV6-5|TRBJ2-2
CASSRALDTGELFF
TGTGCCAGCAGCCGCGCCCTGGACACCGGGGAGCTGTTTTTT
>TRBD2|-|TRBV19|TRBJ2-3
CASSITGPTSGFTDTQYF
TGTGCCAGTAGTATCACGGGCCCGACTAGCGGGTTCACAGATACGCAGTATTTT
>-|once|TRBV18|TRBJ2-5
CASSPPVQETQYF
TGTGCCAGCTCACCACCGGTCCAAGAGACCCAGTACTTC
>TRBD1|-|TRBV19|TRBJ1-2
CASFRDRGPINYGYTF
TGTGCCAGTTTCCGGGACAGGGGGCCTATTAACTATGGCTACACCTTC
>-|-|TRBV4-1|TRBJ2-2
CASSQGPQGMSNTGELFF
TGCGCCAGCAGCCAAGGGCCGCAGGGAATGTCGAACACCGGGGAGCTGTTTTTT
>-|-|TRBV5-8|TRBJ1-4
CASSLGGATNEKLFF
TGTGCCAGCAGCTTGGGCGGGGCCACTAATGAAAAACTGTTTTTT
>-|-|TRBV4-1|TRBJ1-6
CASSQTASSYNSPLHF
TGCGCCAGCAGCCAAACAGCGAGCTCCTATAATTCACCCCTCCACTTT
>-|-|TRBV27|TRBJ2-5
CASSPTRVSETQYF
TGTGCCAGCAGCCCCACCAGGGTCTCGGAGACCCAGTACTTC
>-|once|TRBV29-1|TRBJ2-3
CSVGTSTDTDTQYF
TGCAGCGTTGGCACTAGTACGGACACAGATACGCAGTATTTT
>-|-|TRBV5-4|TRBJ1-5
CASSSEGPGGPQHF
TGTGCCAGCAGTTCCGAGGGCCCCGGGGGGCCCCAGCATTTT
>-|-|TRBV18|TRBJ1-1
CASSRDGHTEAFF
TGTGCCAGCTCACGGGATGGCCACACTGAAGCTTTCTTT
>TRBD1|few|TRBV2|TRBJ1-5
CASSESTGDQPQHF
TGTGCCAGCAGTGAATCGACAGGGGATCAGCCCCAGCATTTT
>-|-|TRBV10-3|TRBJ1-1
CAISPGTSNTEAFF
TGTGCCATCAGTCCCGGGACATCGAACACTGAAGCTTTCTTT
>-|-|TRBV7-9|TRBJ2-5
CASSIYRNQETQYF
TGTGCCAGCAGCATTTACAGGAATCAAGAGACCCAGTACTTC
>TRBD1|-|TRBV27|TRBJ1-1
CASSFAGTGTVAFF
TGTGCCAGCAGTTTCGCCGGGACAGGGACTGTAGCTTTCTTT
>-|few|TRBV11-2|TRBJ1-1
CASSFGGNTEAFF
TGTGCCAGCAGCTTTGGGGGGAACACTGAAGCTTTCTTT
>-|-|TRBV19|TRBJ1-5
CASTPDWTNQPQHF
TGTGCCAGTACCCCCGACTGGACCAATCAGCCCCAGCATTTT
>-|-|TRBV19|TRBJ1-5
CASSWTEGPQHF
TGTGCCAGTAGTTGGACCGAGGGGCCCCAGCATTTT
>-|-|TRBV10-2|TRBJ2-5
CASSDPWNQGTQYF
TGCGCCAGCAGTGACCCTTGGAATCAGGGGACCCAGTACTTC
>-|-|TRBV23-1|TRBJ1-3
CASTRGGTGPGNTIYF
TGCGCCAGCACCCGTGGGGGCACAGGGCCCGGAAACACCATATATTTT
>-|-|TRBV6-1|TRBJ1-3
CASGLGILRNTIYF
TGTGCCAGCGGCCTGGGGATATTGAGAAACACCATATATTTT
>-|-|TRBV5-1|TRBJ1-1
CASSSQGLGNTEAFF
TGCGCCAGCAGCTCACAGGGTTTGGGGAACACTGAAGCTTTCTTT
>-|-|TRBV5-1|TRBJ1-1
CASSAGTVNTEAFF
TGCGCCAGCAGCGCCGGGACGGTGAACACTGAAGCTTTCTTT
>-|-|TRBV7-8|TRBJ1-5
CASSLGDQPQHF
TGTGCCAGCAGCTTAGGGGATCAGCCCCAGCATTTT
>-|-|TRBV6-1|TRBJ1-1
CASSDGPANTEAFF
TGTGCCAGCAGTGACGGGCCAGCGAACACTGAAGCTTTCTTT
>-|-|TRBV27|TRBJ2-3
CATSQVGPDTQYF
TGTGCCACCTCCCAAGTGGGCCCAGATACGCAGTATTTT
>-|-|TRBV6-5|TRBJ2-7
CASSQLRRQIKQYF
TGTGCCAGCAGTCAGTTGCGGAGGCAGATCAAGCAGTACTTC
>-|-|TRBV29-1|TRBJ2-2
CSALRGGGQSNTGELFF
TGCAGCGCCCTTAGGGGAGGGGGACAATCGAACACCGGGGAGCTGTTTTTT
>-|few|TRBV5-6|TRBJ1-6
CASSLRGPPNSPLHF
TGTGCCAGCAGCTTGAGGGGACCCCCTAATTCACCCCTCCACTTT
>-|-|TRBV7-2|TRBJ1-5
CASSLDYQPQHF
TGTGCCAGCAGCTTAGATTATCAGCCCCAGCATTTT
>-|-|TRBV7-8|TRBJ1-4
CASSLVGWGRPNEKLFF
TGTGCCAGCAGCTTAGTCGGATGGGGGCGCCCTAATGAAAAACTGTTTTTT
>-|-|TRBV5-4|TRBJ1-2
CASSADGDSYGYTF
TGTGCCAGCAGCGCGGATGGGGATTCCTATGGCTACACCTTC
>-|-|TRBV5-4|TRBJ1-6
CASSPGGGFNSPLHF
TGTGCCAGCAGCCCGGGGGGGGGATTTAATTCACCCCTCCACTTT
>TRBD1|-|TRBV6-6|TRBJ1-4
CASRQGWAGVREKLFF
TGTGCCAGTCGACAGGGGTGGGCCGGAGTCCGGGAAAAACTGTTTTTT
>-|-|TRBV28|TRBJ2-7
CASSGGTIIYEQYF
TGTGCCAGCAGTGGAGGGACAATTATCTACGAGCAGTACTTC
>TRBD1|-|TRBV5-1|TRBJ2-1
CASSGGTGGPYNEQFF
TGCGCCAGCAGCGGCGGGACAGGGGGGCCATACAATGAGCAGTTCTTC
>TRBD1|once|TRBV19|TRBJ1-4
CASSFGDRGATNEKLFF
TGTGCCAGTAGTTTTGGGGACAGGGGGGCAACTAATGAAAAACTGTTTTTT
>TRBD1|-|TRBV7-9|TRBJ2-5
CASVPGQGRETQYF
TGTGCCAGCGTCCCGGGACAGGGGCGGGAGACCCAGTACTTC
>-|-|TRBV6-1|TRBJ2-7
CASGRASYEQYF
TGTGCCAGCGGCAGGGCATCCTACGAGCAGTACTTC
>-|once|TRBV15|TRBJ1-5
CATSRTGLGRNQPQHF
TGTGCCACCAGCAGAACAGGACTCGGCCGCAATCAGCCCCAGCATTTT
>-|-|TRBV5-1|TRBJ2-3
CASSQKRTDTQYF
TGCGCCAGCAGCCAAAAACGGACAGATACGCAGTATTTT
>-|-|TRBV4-1|TRBJ2-1
CASSPWGANDNEQFF
TGCGCCAGCAGCCCTTGGGGGGCTAACGACAATGAGCAGTTCTTC
>TRBD2|-|TRBV10-1|TRBJ2-2
CASNGGGIGTDTGELFF
TGCGCCAGCAATGGGGGGGGTATCGGGACGGACACCGGGGAGCTGTTTTTT
>-|-|TRBV7-8|TRBJ1-1
CASSLTNTEAFF
TGTGCCAGCAGCTTAACGAACACTGAAGCTTTCTTT
>TRBD1|-|TRBV5-1|TRBJ2-7
CASRYPDGQGAREQYF
TGCGCCAGCAGATACCCCGACGGACAGGGGGCCCGCGAGCAGTACTTC
>TRBD1|-|TRBV7-3|TRBJ2-3
CASSLTGVGSTDTQYF
TGTGCCAGCAGCTTGACAGGGGTTGGATCCACAGATACGCAGTATTTT
>-|-|TRBV29-1|TRBJ2-3
CSVVGISTFTDTQYF
TGCAGCGTTGTCGGGATTTCGACCTTCACAGATACGCAGTATTTT
>TRBD1|few|TRBV27|TRBJ1-3
CASAITGESGAIYF
TGTGCCAGCGCAATCACAGGGGAGTCGGGCGCCATATATTTT
>-|-|TRBV6-1|TRBJ1-1
CASSEKGGGDTEAFF
TGTGCCAGCAGTGAAAAGGGGGGAGGGGACACTGAAGCTTTCTTT
>-|-|TRBV2|TRBJ2-7
CASKGLGVYEQYF
TGTGCCAGCAAAGGACTCGGAGTCTACGAGCAGTACTTC
>-|few|TRBV10-3|TRBJ2-5
CAVYRDRHPETQYF
TGTGCCGTCTACAGGGACCGTCATCCAGAGACCCAGTACTTC